These T cell receptor beta chains were read from a single sample in a study of blood T cell repertoires in COVID-19. Libraries were prepared by immunoSEQ multiplex PCR; TCRdb keeps only in-frame clonotypes and omits some of them. The sample holds about 140,000 clones, roughly four fifths seen once. The sequenced material came from PBMCs or T cells enriched from blood (not recorded which). These receptors were taken from a woman aged 50 to 65 with acute COVID-19. The CDR3 runs from the conserved cysteine through the conserved F or W. The D gene is left open where the match is weak. Not every row has a clone size; where given, it reads once, few, many or a size class.

V gene	clone size	J gene	D gene	CDR3 length	CDR3 DNA	CDR3 protein
TRBV14	NA	TRBJ2-1	NA	15	TGTGCCAGCAGCCAAGACACCCTCCTCCCCGGTGAGCAGTTCTTC	CASSQDTLLPGEQFF
TRBV7-9	NA	TRBJ1-1	NA	14	TGTGCCAGCAGCTGGAACAGGGACGGTACTGAAGCTTTCTTT	CASSWNRDGTEAFF
TRBV10-3	NA	TRBJ2-5	TRBD2	13	TGTGCCATCAAAGTAGCGGGAGGTGAGACCCAGTACTTC	CAIKVAGGETQYF
TRBV7-9	NA	TRBJ2-2	TRBD2	16	TGTGCCAGCAGGACCCGGGGACTAGCAGATACCGGGGAGCTGTTTTTT	CASRTRGLADTGELFF
TRBV7-8	NA	TRBJ1-1	NA	13	TGTGCCAGCAGCGCTACTACGAACACTGAAGCTTTCTTT	CASSATTNTEAFF
TRBV27	NA	TRBJ1-2	TRBD1	13	TGTGCCAGCGGACAGGGGGATAACTATGGCTACACCTTC	CASGQGDNYGYTF
TRBV9	NA	TRBJ2-1	NA	13	TGTGCCAGCAGCGTAGGGGGGGAAGATGAGCAGTTCTTC	CASSVGGEDEQFF
TRBV6-5	NA	TRBJ1-2	NA	13	TGTGCCAGCCGTCAGAAGATTTCCTATGGCTACACCTTC	CASRQKISYGYTF
TRBV10-3	few	TRBJ2-1	TRBD2	15	TGTGCCATCAGTCGAGGACTAGACAGAGACAATGAGCAGTTCTTC	CAISRGLDRDNEQFF
TRBV19	NA	TRBJ1-5	TRBD1	15	TGTGCCAGTAGTAGGACAGGTATTGGCAATCAGCCCCAGCATTTT	CASSRTGIGNQPQHF
TRBV15	NA	TRBJ1-5	NA	15	TGTGCCACCAGCAGAGATGGAGGGATCAATCAGCCCCAGCATTTT	CATSRDGGINQPQHF
TRBV3-1/TRBV3-2	NA	TRBJ2-3	TRBD2	15	TGTGCCAGCAAGTCCAGCGGGAGGGGTACAGATACGCAGTATTTT	CASKSSGRGTDTQYF
TRBV27	once	TRBJ2-4	TRBD2	17	TGTGCCAGCACCTCCGCAATGGGGGGAGGGGCCAAAAACATTCAGTACTTC	CASTSAMGGGAKNIQYF
TRBV5-4	NA	TRBJ2-7	NA	13	TGTGCCACCGGAACAGGAGACGTACGCGAGCAGTACTTC	CATGTGDVREQYF
TRBV9	few	TRBJ2-7	TRBD2	16	TGTGCCAGCAGCCAAAGTGGGCTAGCGGGAGTACAAGAGCAGTACTTC	CASSQSGLAGVQEQYF
TRBV19	NA	TRBJ1-5	NA	14	TGTGCCAGTAGTTGGGGCAATAGCAATCAGCCCCAGCATTTT	CASSWGNSNQPQHF